Listed here are 16 T cell receptor beta chains from one sample, sequenced in a study of T cells in Graves' hyperthyroidism and ophthalmopathy. The investigators amplified TCR beta CDR3 regions from RNA transcripts. HTBI primers were used for first-round RT-PCR of the TCR CDR3. TCRdb re-called the multiplex PCR reads through MiXCR, storing one row per CDR3 protein. The sample contains approximately 630,000 distinct CDR3 sequences, roughly 15% of which appear only once. Source material: blood. The source of these receptors is a woman in her 30s with Graves' hyperthyroidism.

This clonotype appeared many times. The chain carries TRBV30 and TRBJ1-1; 9 bases are shared with TRBD1. The CDR3 runs 14 residues. The V and J ends lost 8 bases and 8 bases, in that order; junction bases with no gene match: 15. Germline CDR1 GTSNPN, CDR2 SVGIG (reference sequence). CDR3 loop: CAGNSGTGWGEAFF. Written as DNA, the CDR3 is TGTGCCGGCAATTCCGGGACAGGGTGGGGCGAAGCTTTCTTT.

The table lists this clonotype with many counts. The chain joins TRBV30 to TRBJ2-7; unclear D gene. V was clipped by 2 bases and J by 6 bases, with 8 bases between them. From germline, CDR1 is GTSNPN and CDR2 SVGIG (reference sequence). The CDR3 runs to 11 residues. DNA of the CDR3: TGTGCCTGGAGTTTTTCGGTCGAGCAGTACTTC. It encodes CAWSFSVEQYF.

The sample holds many counts of this clonotype. J is TRBJ1-1 and V is TRBV18, with 7 bases that match TRBD1. The CDR3 sequence is 14 residues long. CDR1 and CDR2 from the germline V gene are KGHSH and LQKENI. Trimming cost V 2 bases and J 9 bases; bases outside gene matches: 9. CDR3 coding DNA: TGTGCCAGCTCACCATCACCGGTACAGGGGAAAGCTTTCTTT. It specifies CASSPSPVQGKAFF.

This clonotype was found a few times. V usage is TRBV11-2 and J usage is TRBJ2-2; no reliable D call. V lost 0 bases to trimming and J lost 4 bases, with 12 bases between them. CDR1 is SGHAT, CDR2 FQNNGV, per germline. The CDR3 is 16 residues long. CDR3 loop: CASSLDPRTSTGELFF. CDR3 nucleotide sequence: TGTGCCAGCAGCTTAGACCCCCGAACATCCACCGGGGAGCTGTTTTTT.

The chain couples TRBV19 to TRBJ2-7, with no clear D. CDR3 length equals 13 residues. The germline V gene encodes CDR1 LNHDA and CDR2 SQIVND (reference sequence). V lost 9 bases and J lost 3, with 15 bases in between. CDR3 coding DNA: TGTGCCAGCAGCTGGACGACTTACTACGAGCAGTACTTC. Translated: CASSWTTYYEQYF.

This sequence joins TRBV7-9 and TRBJ1-2; D uncertain. V was clipped by 1 base and J by 4 bases, with 10 bases between them. Looked up from germline, CDR1 is SEHNR and CDR2 is FQNEAQ (reference sequence). This CDR3 region has 14 residues. The CDR3 region is CASSLDSRTYGYTF. CDR3 coding DNA: TGTGCCAGCAGCTTAGACAGCCGGACCTATGGCTACACCTTC.

The rearrangement links TRBV11-2 to TRBJ2-1; 11 nucleotides match TRBD1. J lost 7 bases, V lost 2 bases, and 13 bases had no gene match. The CDR3 loop spans 18 amino acids. CDR1 is SGHAT, CDR2 FQNNGV, per germline. The CDR3 sequence: CASSLYLTGTGGRNEQFF. DNA of the CDR3: TGTGCCAGCAGCTTATACCTAACCGGGACAGGGGGTCGAAATGAGCAGTTCTTC.

This clonotype was seen only a few times. This chain joins TRBV19 and TRBJ1-1, with a possible D match to TRBD1 (5 bases). From germline, CDR1 is LNHDA and CDR2 SQIVND (reference sequence). The CDR3 contains 11 residues. Deletions cut 3 bases from V and 7 bases from J, with 6 bases between. The CDR3 DNA reads TGTGCCAGTAGTATGGGACGTGAAGCTTTCTTT. It yields the protein CASSMGREAFF.

The chain has TRBV4-3 and TRBJ1-1; TRBD1 matches at 7 bases. The CDR3 extends over 15 amino acids. CDR1 and CDR2 from the germline V gene are LGHNA and YSLEER. The trim removed 4 bases at V and 3 bases at J, leaving 8 bases unmatched. Written as DNA, the CDR3 is TGCGCCAGCAGCCTAATACAGGGGTCGTACACTGAAGCTTTCTTT. Encoded protein: CASSLIQGSYTEAFF.

This clonotype was picked up many times. The CDR3, as DNA: TGTGCCTGGACCTGGACATCCTACAATGAGCAGTTCTTC. Translating gives CAWTWTSYNEQFF. The chain uses TRBV30 and TRBJ2-1; possibly TRBD1 for D (5 bases). Trimming removed 4 bases from V and 1 base from J, with 8 bases in between. Germline V CDR1 and CDR2: GTSNPN, SVGIG (reference sequence). The CDR3 spans 13 residues. Complete variable domain (other parts from reference TRBV30 and TRBJ2-1): SQTIHQWPATLVQPVGSPLSLECTVEGTSNPNLYWYRQAAGRGLQLLFYSVGIGQISSEVPQNLSASRPQDRQFILSSKKLLLSDSGFYLCAWTWTSYNEQFFGPGTRLTVL.

This clonotype showed up just a few times. V and J are TRBV24-1 and TRBJ2-1; TRBD2 matches at 10 bases. The V gene's germline CDR1 is KGHDR and CDR2 SFDVKD. CDR3 size: 16 residues. V lost 3 bases to trimming and J lost 2 bases; unmatched junction nucleotides: 3. CDR3 protein: CATSDLAGAAYNEQFF. The CDR3 DNA reads TGTGCCACCAGTGATCTAGCGGGAGCTGCCTACAATGAGCAGTTCTTC.

The chain carries TRBV7-2 and TRBJ2-1; 12 nucleotides agree with TRBD2. V was pared by 7 bases and J by 6 bases, with 4 bases of the junction left unmatched. Looked up from germline, CDR1 is SGHTA and CDR2 is FQGNSA. The CDR3 extends over 14 amino acids. CDR3 in DNA: TGTGCCAGCACAGGACTAGCGGGAATCAATGAGCAGTTCTTC. Translating gives CASTGLAGINEQFF.

Details on this clonotype: A read error may produce the germline difference seen at one junction end. The rearrangement joins TRBV15 to TRBJ1-1; tentatively, D is TRBD1 (6 bases). CDR3 length: 15 residues. Germline V gene sequence: CDR1 LNHNV, CDR2 YYDKDF (reference sequence). CDR3 coding DNA: TGTGCCGCCAGCAGAGAGGTAGGGGACAACTATGAAGCTTTCTTT. It specifies CAASREVGDNYEAFF.

At least ten counts were recorded for this clonotype. The chain is built from TRBV11-2 and TRBJ2-3; D gene uncertain. This CDR3 contains 14 residues. V lost 1 base and J lost 1, with 6 bases in between. From germline, CDR1 is SGHAT and CDR2 FQNNGV. This CDR3 is CASSLGSGTDTQYF. CDR3 sequence (DNA): TGTGCCAGCAGCTTAGGATCCGGCACAGATACGCAGTATTTT.

Comment on this clonotype: Given a much more abundant clone one base away, this may be a read error. This rearrangement joins TRBV5-1 to TRBJ2-1, with TRBD2 matching over 9 bases. CDR3 size: 15 residues. Germline V CDR1 and CDR2: SGHRS, YFSETQ. The CDR3 DNA is TGCGCCAGCAGCTTAGACCGACTAGCGGACTATGAGCGGTTCTTC. Translation gives CASSLDRLADYERFF.

In its sample, this clonotype was seen many times. The chain has TRBV28 and TRBJ2-6, with 12 bases identical to TRBD1. The CDR3 extends over 18 amino acids. The junction had 3 bases not matched to a gene; V was cut back by 0 bases and J by 3 bases. Germline CDR1 reads MDHEN; CDR2 reads SYDVKM. CDR3 nucleotides: TGTGCCAGCAGTTTATGGGGACAGGGGGCGTATGGGGCCAACGTCCTGACTTTC. Its protein is CASSLWGQGAYGANVLTF.